Sequencing of this TCR beta chain was carried out in a study of blood T cell repertoires in COVID-19. Looking at the study overall: PBMCs, B-cell-depleted T cells, or T cells provided the cDNA or gDNA that made up the material.

In the original analysis: The assay estimated nucleated cells by amplifying reference gene primers. Assay used: immunoSEQ multiplex PCR; TCRdb lists only in-frame clones, some missing. V, J and clone size reflect that table, while D and trimming were determined from the DNA. The table lists more than 95,000 clones, roughly 84% of them singletons, with 13% in the top ten. V was cut by 3 bases and J by 3 bases, with 6 bases left in between. The CDR3 has 13 amino acids. The germline gives CDR1 WSHSY, CDR2 SAAADI. The sequenced sample was peripheral blood. The chain has TRBV10-2 and TRBJ1-5, with D possibly matching TRBD1 (5 bases). This TCR was sampled from a woman aged 60-70 years in a cohort sampled during active or convalescent COVID-19. The CDR3 DNA reads as TGCGCCAGCAGTGAACAGGACAATCAGCCCCAGCATTTT. Encoded protein: CASSEQDNQPQHF.